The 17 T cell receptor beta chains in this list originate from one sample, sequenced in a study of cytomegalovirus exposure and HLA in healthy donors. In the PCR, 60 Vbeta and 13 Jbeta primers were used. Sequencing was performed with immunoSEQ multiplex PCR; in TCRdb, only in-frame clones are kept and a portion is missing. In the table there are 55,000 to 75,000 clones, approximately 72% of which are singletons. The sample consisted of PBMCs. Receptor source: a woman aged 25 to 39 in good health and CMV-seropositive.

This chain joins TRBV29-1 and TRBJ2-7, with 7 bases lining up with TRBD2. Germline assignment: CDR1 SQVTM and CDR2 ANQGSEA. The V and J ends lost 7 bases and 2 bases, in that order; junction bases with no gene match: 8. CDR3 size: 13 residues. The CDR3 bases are TGCAGCGCTCGGGACTACCAGACCTACGAGCAGTACTTC. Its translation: CSARDYQTYEQYF.

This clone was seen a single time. This CDR3 is CASSEYGDGSYNSPLHF. CDR3 nucleotide sequence: TGTGCCAGCAGCGAATATGGGGACGGGAGCTATAATTCACCCCTCCACTTT. The V gene is TRBV9, the J gene TRBJ1-6, with D perhaps TRBD1 (5 bases). The germline CDR1 and CDR2 sequences are SGDLS and YYNGEE. CDR3 length: 17 amino acids. Trimming pared 3 bases from V and 3 bases from J, leaving 16 bases between.

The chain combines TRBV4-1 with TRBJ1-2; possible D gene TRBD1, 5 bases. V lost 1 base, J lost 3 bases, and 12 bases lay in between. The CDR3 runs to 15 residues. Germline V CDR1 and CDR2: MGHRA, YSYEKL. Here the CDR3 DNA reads TGCGCCAGCAGCCAAGCTGAGGACACCTACTATGGCTACACCTTC. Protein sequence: CASSQAEDTYYGYTF.

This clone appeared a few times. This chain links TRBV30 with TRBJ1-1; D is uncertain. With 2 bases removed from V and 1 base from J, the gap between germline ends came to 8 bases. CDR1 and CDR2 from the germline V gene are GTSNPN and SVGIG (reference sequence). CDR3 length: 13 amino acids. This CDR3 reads CAWSLAQNTEAFF. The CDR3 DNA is TGTGCCTGGAGTCTCGCACAGAACACTGAAGCTTTCTTT. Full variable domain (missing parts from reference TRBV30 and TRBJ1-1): SQTIHQWPATLVQPVGSPLSLECTVEGTSNPNLYWYRQAAGRGLQLLFYSVGIGQISSEVPQNLSASRPQDRQFILSSKKLLLSDSGFYLCAWSLAQNTEAFFGQGTRLTVV.

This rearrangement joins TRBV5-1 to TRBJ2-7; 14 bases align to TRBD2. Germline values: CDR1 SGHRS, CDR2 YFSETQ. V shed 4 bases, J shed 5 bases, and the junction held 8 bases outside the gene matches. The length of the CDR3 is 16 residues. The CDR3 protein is CASSLGTSGRNHEQYF. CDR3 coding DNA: TGCGCCAGCAGCCTCGGGACTAGCGGGAGAAACCACGAGCAGTACTTC.

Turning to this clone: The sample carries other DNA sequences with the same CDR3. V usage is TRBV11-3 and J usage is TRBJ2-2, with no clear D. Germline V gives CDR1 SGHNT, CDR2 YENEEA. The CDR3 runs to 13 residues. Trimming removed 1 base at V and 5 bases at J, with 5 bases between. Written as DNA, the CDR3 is TGTGCCAGCAGCTTAGTGCAGACCGGGGAGCTGTTTTTT. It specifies CASSLVQTGELFF.

This chain's CDR3 is CAWSSRSYEQYF. The DNA of the CDR3 is TGTGCCTGGAGTAGCAGGTCCTACGAGCAGTACTTC. The rearrangement links TRBV30 to TRBJ2-7, with D hard to call. The CDR3 consists of 12 residues. From germline, CDR1 is GTSNPN and CDR2 SVGIG (reference sequence). V lost 2 bases and J 1 base, leaving 6 bases between the germline ends.

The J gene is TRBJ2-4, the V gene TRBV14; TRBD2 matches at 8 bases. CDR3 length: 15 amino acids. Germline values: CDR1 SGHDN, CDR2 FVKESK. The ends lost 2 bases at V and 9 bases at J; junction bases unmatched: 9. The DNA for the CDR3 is TGTGCCAGCAGCCAAATAAGGCGGGGGGTCGCCATTCAGTACTTC. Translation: CASSQIRRGVAIQYF.

In DNA, the CDR3 is TGTGCCAGCAGCCCAGGGAATCATAACGAGCAGTACTTC. It is translated as CASSPGNHNEQYF. The chain combines TRBV5-8 with TRBJ2-7; D possibly corresponds to TRBD1 (5 bases). Per germline, CDR1 SGHTS and CDR2 YDEGEE. The V end was cut by 4 bases, the J end by 5 bases, with 13 bases between. The length of the CDR3 is 13 residues.

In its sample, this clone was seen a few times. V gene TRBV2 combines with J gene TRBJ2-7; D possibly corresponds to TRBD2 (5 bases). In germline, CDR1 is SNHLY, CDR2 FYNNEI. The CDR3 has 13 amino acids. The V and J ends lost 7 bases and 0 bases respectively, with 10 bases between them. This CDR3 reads CASKSGLSYEQYF. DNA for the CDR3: TGTGCCAGCAAGAGCGGCCTCTCCTACGAGCAGTACTTC.

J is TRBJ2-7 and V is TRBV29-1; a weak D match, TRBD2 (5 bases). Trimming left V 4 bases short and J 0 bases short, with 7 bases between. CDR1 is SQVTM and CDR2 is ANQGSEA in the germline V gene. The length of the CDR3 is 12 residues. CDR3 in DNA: TGCAGCGTTGGACTAAACTCCTACGAGCAGTACTTC. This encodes CSVGLNSYEQYF.

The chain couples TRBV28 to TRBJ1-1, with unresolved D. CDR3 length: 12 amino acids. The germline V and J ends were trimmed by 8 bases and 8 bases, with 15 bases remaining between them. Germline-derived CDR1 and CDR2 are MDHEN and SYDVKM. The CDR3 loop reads CASSTITREAFF. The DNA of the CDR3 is TGTGCCAGCTCGACTATCACACGAGAAGCTTTCTTT.

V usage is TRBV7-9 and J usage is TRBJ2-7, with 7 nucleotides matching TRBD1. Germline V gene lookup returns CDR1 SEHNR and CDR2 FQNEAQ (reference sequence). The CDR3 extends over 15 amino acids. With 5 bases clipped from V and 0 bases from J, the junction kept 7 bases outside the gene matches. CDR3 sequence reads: CASSPWGTASYEQYF. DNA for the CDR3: TGTGCCAGCAGCCCCTGGGGGACAGCCTCCTACGAGCAGTACTTC.

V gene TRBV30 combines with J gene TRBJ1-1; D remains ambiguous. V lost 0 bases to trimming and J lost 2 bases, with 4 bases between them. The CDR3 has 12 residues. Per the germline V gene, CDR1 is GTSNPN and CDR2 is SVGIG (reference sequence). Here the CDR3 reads CAWSVRNTEAFF. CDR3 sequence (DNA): TGTGCCTGGAGTGTGAGAAACACTGAAGCTTTCTTT.

CDR3: CASSRDGVETQYF. The CDR3 region has the DNA TGTGCCAGCAGCAGAGACGGGGTGGAGACCCAGTACTTC. The chain joins TRBV7-8 to TRBJ2-5, with D perhaps matching TRBD2 (5 bases). Germline values: CDR1 SGHVS, CDR2 FQNEAQ. CDR3 length: 13 amino acids. V was trimmed by 5 bases and J by 5 bases, leaving 12 bases between them.

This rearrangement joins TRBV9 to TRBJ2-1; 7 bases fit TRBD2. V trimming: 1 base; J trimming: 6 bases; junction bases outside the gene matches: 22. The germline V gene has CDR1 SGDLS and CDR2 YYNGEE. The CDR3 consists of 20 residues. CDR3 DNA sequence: TGTGCCAGCAGCGTACAGGCGAACCCGCCGGGACTAAGGATAAGCAATGAGCAGTTCTTC. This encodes CASSVQANPPGLRISNEQFF.

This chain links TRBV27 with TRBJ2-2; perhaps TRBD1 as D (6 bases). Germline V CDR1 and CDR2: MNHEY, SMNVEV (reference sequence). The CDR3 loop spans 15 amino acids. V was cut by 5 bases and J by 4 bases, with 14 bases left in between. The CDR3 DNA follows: TGTGCCAGCAGTCTAGTAGGGGGAATCACCGGGGAGCTGTTTTTT. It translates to CASSLVGGITGELFF.